This T cell receptor beta chain was recorded in a study of T cells in Graves' hyperthyroidism and ophthalmopathy (dated by TCRdb to the late 2010s). In terms of the full investigation: Peripheral blood samples were taken at initial diagnosis, before any treatment was given. Following sampling, methimazole starting at 30 mg daily was given to hyperthyroidism patients, and high-dose intravenous methylprednisolone was given to ophthalmopathy patients. A discovery cohort of about a hundred patients, about 44 with Graves' ophthalmopathy and approximately 60 with stable Graves' hyperthyroidism, was used to find distinguishing TCR V-J signatures. Prospective prediction of ophthalmopathy was tested in an independent validation cohort of 18 to 20 hyperthyroidism patients and around 16 patients who later progressed to ophthalmopathy. The paper describes TCR Vbeta CDR3 sequencing of more than 120 peripheral blood samples, made up of under 50 ophthalmopathy patients, roughly 75 hyperthyroidism patients and about 17 progressor patients. The 85 to 100 discovery patients were randomly split 7:3 into training and test sets. Thyroid tissue and blood T-cell repertoires from about 6 Graves' hyperthyroidism patients were also compared in the study.

The TCR beta CDR3 regions were amplified from RNA transcripts. For the first round of RT-PCR on the TCR CDR3, the HTBI primer set was used together with the Qiagen OneStep RT-PCR kit. Libraries were constructed in a second round of multiplex PCR, after which size selection and purification were carried out. Libraries were sequenced paired-end with 100 bp reads on an Illumina HiSeq2000. Processing in the source paper ran as follows. SOAPnuke was used to process the raw data, with reads discarded if the reads contained adapters or uncalled bases, had a mean Phred below 15, or lacked an exact constant-primer or identifier match. COPE v1.2.5 was used to merge high-quality paired reads, and clonotypes were defined as unique nucleotide sequences. Clonotypes were aligned to IMGT TRBV, TRBD and TRBJ reference segments using MiTCR v1.1. Only V-J combinations with frequency above 0.0001, covering 99.2% of repertoires, were analysed. The TCS score was defined as F50 (clonal expansion) divided by E x V (chaos), with BLOSUM62-based TCRdist calculated between CDR3 peptides within each V-J. Welch's t-statistics and random forest reduced 500 to 650 V-J features to 13, which were used in a naive Bayes classifier (R e1071). The raw public data were reprocessed by TCRdb itself: fastp quality trimming at Q25, MiXCR clonotype calling, in-frame beta chains only. When rows share a CDR3 protein, they turn into one entry using the most common DNA and genes. TCRdb's processing, not the authors', yielded these V and J calls. This sample has approximately 710,000 distinct CDR3 sequences in its table, and approximately 15% of those were observed once. Around 15% of the sample goes to the ten largest clones.

Between the V and J ends, shortened by 6 bases and 2 bases respectively, the junction contains 21 bases. In the germline V gene, CDR1 corresponds to KGHSH and CDR2 to LQKENI. From its cysteine to its phenylalanine, the CDR3 spans 17 amino acids. Just the 51-base CDR3 DNA is kept, in frame starting at base 1. Of note for this clonotype: Which antigen it targets is not known. Base qualities are missing; no much larger clone stands one base away.

The research as a whole found: In cross-validation, a model built on a 13 V-J signature told ophthalmopathy apart from stable hyperthyroidism with 85% to 90% sensitivity and approximately 81% specificity, and in testing the same model reached 80%/75%. Sample size was not statistically predetermined, and investigators were not blinded to group allocation. Most expanded thyroid clonotypes (frequency above 0.001) were also found in blood, which suggests that blood repertoires may mirror thyroid immune responses. In validation, the model predicted progression to ophthalmopathy with approximately 71% sensitivity and less than 75% specificity, a median of around 6.6 months before onset.

Graves' hyperthyroidism was defined as stable when no progression to ophthalmopathy occurred over 18 months of follow-up. Hyperthyroidism patients were newly diagnosed, with disease duration under 2 months, and aged 18 to 65 years. The study excluded patients with uncontrolled infections, other autoimmune diseases, pregnancy or lactation. Clinical symptoms, serum thyroxine and TRAb, thyroid ultrasound, and orbital computed tomography formed the basis for the diagnoses. Ficoll-Paque density gradient centrifugation was used to isolate PBMCs from about 10 ml of fresh peripheral blood. Total RNA was extracted using Trizol reagent, and RNA quality was assessed on an Agilent 2100 Bioanalyzer.

The source material was blood. The sequence derives from a man aged 45-65 years with Graves' hyperthyroidism. Recombination linked TRBV18 to TRBJ2-3; the D gene is not confidently resolved. The encoded CDR3 is CASSSSLRAEVTDTQYF. The sequenced DNA is TGTGCCAGCTCCTCCTCCCTTCGGGCGGAAGTCACAGATACGCAGTATTTT.